This T cell receptor (beta chain) came from a study of metastatic and nonmetastatic thyroid tumors. Notes on the study in general: TCR beta diversity was reportedly significantly higher in malignant thyroid tumors than benign nodules, in blood and tumor.

TCRdb reanalyzed the PCR reads via MiXCR. The table includes over 4,000 clones, approximately 35% detected once. In this sample, this clone turned up a few times. Its antigen is currently unknown. The V gene lost 5 bases and the J gene lost 3 bases, with 7 bases spanning the gap. This CDR3 is built from 12 residues. From germline, CDR1 is LNHDA and CDR2 SQIVND (reference sequence). Not a single patient had been given any form of treatment at any point before undergoing thyroid surgery. The sequence was collected from a male donor with papillary thyroid cancer or a benign thyroid nodule (not recorded which). Some clones in this sample may be carry-over from other donors' samples. The chain employs TRBV19 and TRBJ1-1; no clear D gene. The specimen sequenced was tumor tissue. The CDR3 is CASSDQHTEAFF. The CDR3 DNA reads as TGTGCCAGTAGTGACCAGCACACTGAAGCTTTCTTT.